This T cell receptor (beta chain) is drawn from a study of T cell repertoires in cytomegalovirus infection. TCRdb ran MiXCR on the reads and lists one entry per CDR3 protein. Of 550,000 to 700,000 distinct CDR3 sequences in the sample, roughly 43% are singletons; the top ten hold about 46%. The junction had 4 bases not matched to a gene; V was cut back by 7 bases and J by 2 bases. The length of the CDR3 is 15 residues. Per germline, CDR1 MDHEN and CDR2 SYDVKM. On this clonotype itself: The antigen is undetermined.

The TCR was taken from a human donor in good health (CMV status not recorded). Some clones in this sample may be carry-over from other donors' samples. The sample here was cultured PBMCs, taken from culture after CMV antigen stimulation. The chain links TRBV28 to TRBJ2-3; 12 bases map to TRBD2. As DNA, the CDR3 is TGTGCCAGCACCGCTAGCGGGGGGGTCACAGATACGCAGTATTTT. It translates to CASTASGGVTDTQYF.